Shown below are 7 T cell receptor beta chains from a single sample sequenced in a study of blood T cells in healthy people across ages. A second PCR of roughly 6 to 12 cycles used a sample-barcoded 5' primer and a J-beta primer mix. TCRdb independently ran MiXCR on the 5' RACE reads; one entry per CDR3 protein. The table lists over 950,000 distinct CDR3 sequences, less than 45% of them singletons, with about an eighth in the top ten. Source material: blood. Receptors were obtained from a man younger than 35 in good health.

The V call is TRBV6-5, the J call TRBJ1-3; no clear D gene. Trimming cost V 0 bases and J 0 bases, with 12 bases left between them. This CDR3 has 17 residues. In germline, CDR1 is MNHEY, CDR2 SVGAGI. CDR3 in amino acids: CASSYSFVSSSGNTIYF. In nucleotides, the CDR3 is TGTGCCAGCAGTTACTCGTTCGTCTCCAGCTCTGGAAACACCATATATTTT.

This sequence joins TRBV12-5 and TRBJ1-1; TRBD1 matches at 8 bases. Trimming cost V 1 base and J 4 bases; bases outside gene matches: 2. The CDR3 has 14 residues. The germline CDR1 and CDR2 sequences are LGHNT and FRNRAP. The CDR3 loop reads CASGLGTGGTEAFF. The CDR3 DNA reads as TGTGCTAGTGGTTTGGGAACAGGGGGCACTGAAGCTTTCTTT.

The table lists this clonotype with a few counts. The chain employs TRBV5-1 and TRBJ2-2; TRBD1 agrees at 8 bases. V trimming: 7 bases; J trimming: 6 bases; junction bases outside the gene matches: 8. Germline V gene data show CDR1 as SGHRS and CDR2 as YFSETQ. CDR3 size: 14 residues. The CDR3 bases are TGCGCCAGCCGAATAACGACAGGGGCCGGGGAGCTGTTTTTT. Its translation is CASRITTGAGELFF.

This chain connects TRBV10-3 to TRBJ2-1; 7 bases map to TRBD2. There are 17 residues in the CDR3. V was clipped by 0 bases and J by 8 bases; unmatched bases: 13. Germline assignment: CDR1 ENHRY and CDR2 SYGVKD. The CDR3 spells CAISESRDGGGLHEQFF. The CDR3 nucleotides are TGTGCCATCAGTGAGTCGAGAGATGGCGGGGGTCTCCATGAGCAGTTCTTC.

The sample holds a few counts of this clonotype. The genes are TRBV12-3 or TRBV12-4 and TRBJ2-3; 13 nucleotides match TRBD2. Trimming took 6 bases from V and 5 from J; bases not matched to a gene: 8. The CDR3 covers 16 residues. CDR3 protein: CASSPGTSGVGDTQYF. Written as DNA, the CDR3 is TGTGCCAGCAGCCCCGGGACTAGCGGGGTTGGAGATACGCAGTATTTT.

This clonotype was counted at least ten times. The chain has TRBV29-1 and TRBJ2-3, with 7 bases aligning to TRBD2. V lost 3 bases, J lost 7 bases, and 1 base stayed unmatched. Germline loops: CDR1 SQVTM, CDR2 ANQGSEA. The CDR3 loop spans 11 amino acids. CDR3 residues: CSVERGYTQYF. CDR3 nucleotide sequence: TGCAGCGTTGAGCGGGGGTATACGCAGTATTTT.

About this clonotype itself: One end of the junction is discordant with germline, which a read error may explain. The rearrangement links TRBV18 to TRBJ2-3; tentatively, D is TRBD2 (5 bases). There are 14 residues in the CDR3. Per germline, CDR1 KGHSH and CDR2 LQKENI. CDR3 nucleotides: TGTACCAGCTCACCAAGGGAGAGCACAGATACGCAGTATTTT. Protein sequence: CTSSPRESTDTQYF. Complete variable domain (other parts from reference TRBV18 and TRBJ2-3): NAGVMQNPRHLVRRRGQEARLRCSPMKGHSHVYWYRQLPEEGLKFMVYLQKENIIDESGMPKERFSAEFPKEGPSILRIQQVVRGDSAAYFCTSSPRESTDTQYFGPGTRLTVL.